The source of this TCR beta chain is a study of CXCR3-negative and CXCR3-positive naive CD8 T cells. Study results and limitations: Researchers report that CXCR3-positive naive cells carry more hydrophobic TRB CDR3s than CXCR3-negative naive cells. Memory CD8+ cells had much lower diversity, and both naive subsets had comparably high diversity.

The CDR3 contains 17 residues. Germline assignment: CDR1 MDHEN and CDR2 SYDVKM. On this clonotype: Antigen specificity is unknown.

5' RACE with UMI labels generated the TRB cDNA libraries. TCRdb reprocessed the 5' RACE reads and stores each CDR3 protein as one record, lacking DNA. The listing records 100,000 to 150,000 distinct CDR3 sequences. V and J are TRBV28 and TRBJ1-2; lacking DNA, the TRBD1 call made by TCRdb goes unchecked. The sequence was obtained from a human donor in good health. Some clones in this sample may be carry-over from other donors' samples. The sequenced sample consisted of naive CXCR3+ CD8+ T cells from blood. The subset: CD45RO-CCR7+CD27+CD95- naive CD8+ T cells expressing CXCR3 (TNR3+). CDR3: CASSLSFRGNQNYGYTF.